A selection of T cell receptor beta chains follows, all from one sample in a study of blood T cell repertoires in COVID-19. Clones were sequenced by immunoSEQ multiplex PCR, and TCRdb holds only the in-frame ones, with some missing. Here the sample spans roughly 200,000 clones, approximately 80% being singletons. Material for sequencing was peripheral blood. These receptors were collected from a woman aged 45-65 years with active or convalescent COVID-19. Each CDR3 is given with its conserved first and last residue. A D gene is named only where the DNA matches it firmly. Only some rows state a clone size, as once, few, many or a class for expanded clones.

D gene: .
V gene: TRBV6-5
clone size: .
J gene: TRBJ1-2
CDR3 DNA: TGTGCCAGCAGTTACTCGAGGGAGGATGGCTACACCTTC
CDR3 protein: CASSYSREDGYTF

D gene: TRBD2
V gene: TRBV18
clone size: .
J gene: TRBJ2-1
CDR3 DNA: TGTGCCAGCTCACCACTAGCGGGGTCCTACAATGAGCAGTTCTTC
CDR3 protein: CASSPLAGSYNEQFF

D gene: TRBD1
V gene: TRBV7-9
clone size: .
J gene: TRBJ2-7
CDR3 DNA: TGTGCCAGCAGCTCCCCGGGACAGGGGGGGGAGCAGTACTTC
CDR3 protein: CASSSPGQGGEQYF

D gene: TRBD2
V gene: TRBV30
clone size: .
J gene: TRBJ2-7
CDR3 DNA: TGTGCCTGGAGTTTCCAGGCTGCCATCGGGGGGGAGCAGTACTTC
CDR3 protein: CAWSFQAAIGGEQYF

D gene: .
V gene: TRBV3-1/TRBV3-2
clone size: .
J gene: TRBJ2-3
CDR3 DNA: TGTGCCAGCGGAAGAGGGCTAGCGCGCGCAGATACGCAGTATTTT
CDR3 protein: CASGRGLARADTQYF

D gene: .
V gene: TRBV4-3
clone size: .
J gene: TRBJ2-3
CDR3 DNA: TGCGCCAGCAGCCAAGAGGGGACTTCCACTAGCACAGATACGCAGTATTTT
CDR3 protein: CASSQEGTSTSTDTQYF

D gene: .
V gene: TRBV19
clone size: .
J gene: TRBJ2-7
CDR3 DNA: TGTGCCAGTAGTTGGGGTTCTTGGGGCTCAGTCTACGAGCAGTACTTC
CDR3 protein: CASSWGSWGSVYEQYF

D gene: TRBD1
V gene: TRBV7-9
clone size: .
J gene: TRBJ2-5
CDR3 DNA: TGTGCCAGCAGTCCCGGGACAGGGAGGGAGACCCAGTACTTC
CDR3 protein: CASSPGTGRETQYF

D gene: TRBD2
V gene: TRBV5-5
clone size: .
J gene: TRBJ2-5
CDR3 DNA: TGTGCCAGCAGCCAAGGACTAGCGGGAGGGCAAGAGACCCAGTACTTC
CDR3 protein: CASSQGLAGGQETQYF

D gene: .
V gene: TRBV18
clone size: .
J gene: TRBJ1-5
CDR3 DNA: TGTGCCAGCTCAGAGGGGGGGGCGATTCAGCCCCAGCATTTT
CDR3 protein: CASSEGGAIQPQHF

D gene: TRBD1
V gene: TRBV29-1
clone size: .
J gene: TRBJ1-2
CDR3 DNA: TGCAGCGTTCTCAGGGGGCATTATGGCTACACCTTC
CDR3 protein: CSVLRGHYGYTF

D gene: .
V gene: TRBV19
clone size: .
J gene: TRBJ1-5
CDR3 DNA: TGTGCCAGTAGCCGATTAGACCGGGGTAGCAATCAGCCCCAGCATTTT
CDR3 protein: CASSRLDRGSNQPQHF

D gene: TRBD1
V gene: TRBV20-1
clone size: .
J gene: TRBJ1-1
CDR3 DNA: TGCAGGGGGAGACAGGGTGAAGCTTTCTTT
CDR3 protein: CRGRQGEAFF

D gene: TRBD1
V gene: TRBV7-2
clone size: .
J gene: TRBJ1-2
CDR3 DNA: TGTGCCAGCAGCCGACAGGGGGTCGGGGGCTACACCTTC
CDR3 protein: CASSRQGVGGYTF

D gene: TRBD1
V gene: TRBV19
clone size: .
J gene: TRBJ1-2
CDR3 DNA: TGTGCCAGTAGTCCCCGGACAGGGGAGGATGGCTACACCTTC
CDR3 protein: CASSPRTGEDGYTF

D gene: .
V gene: TRBV30
clone size: .
J gene: TRBJ1-2
CDR3 DNA: TGTGCCTGGGGCAGCGGGGGTTATGGCTACACCTTC
CDR3 protein: CAWGSGGYGYTF

D gene: TRBD2
V gene: TRBV9
clone size: .
J gene: TRBJ2-1
CDR3 DNA: TGTGCCAGCAGCGCGGGGGGGGGCCCCGACAATGAGCAGTTCTTC
CDR3 protein: CASSAGGGPDNEQFF

D gene: TRBD1
V gene: TRBV28
clone size: .
J gene: TRBJ1-5
CDR3 DNA: TGTGCCAGCAGTCCGGACAGGGGGGGAAATCAGCCCCAGCATTTT
CDR3 protein: CASSPDRGGNQPQHF

D gene: .
V gene: TRBV9
clone size: .
J gene: TRBJ1-1
CDR3 DNA: TGTGCCAGCAGCGTAGCTCCGACAGGGAACACTGAAGCTTTCTTT
CDR3 protein: CASSVAPTGNTEAFF

D gene: .
V gene: TRBV19
clone size: few
J gene: TRBJ1-4
CDR3 DNA: TGTGCCAGTAGTATGCCGCGGGGAGGCGTAGCTAATGAAAAACTGTTTTTT
CDR3 protein: CASSMPRGGVANEKLFF

D gene: TRBD1
V gene: TRBV2
clone size: .
J gene: TRBJ1-4
CDR3 DNA: TGTGCCAGCAGTGCTCAGGGGGCTGCTAATGAAAAACTGTTTTTT
CDR3 protein: CASSAQGAANEKLFF

D gene: TRBD1
V gene: TRBV6-6
clone size: .
J gene: TRBJ1-2
CDR3 DNA: TGTGCCAGCAGTACGACAGGGCCCAGCTATGGCTACACCTTC
CDR3 protein: CASSTTGPSYGYTF

D gene: TRBD1
V gene: TRBV28
clone size: once
J gene: TRBJ2-5
CDR3 DNA: TGTGCCAGCAGATGGGACAGGGCAGCGAAGACCCAGTACTTC
CDR3 protein: CASRWDRAAKTQYF

D gene: TRBD1
V gene: TRBV10-3
clone size: .
J gene: TRBJ2-3
CDR3 DNA: TGTGCCATCAGTGAGCCAAGGACAGGGGGCACAGATACGCAGTATTTT
CDR3 protein: CAISEPRTGGTDTQYF

D gene: TRBD2
V gene: TRBV7-9
clone size: .
J gene: TRBJ2-1
CDR3 DNA: TGTGCCAGCAGCTTACTAGCGGGAGAGGTCGATGAGCAGTTCTTC
CDR3 protein: CASSLLAGEVDEQFF

D gene: .
V gene: TRBV29-1
clone size: .
J gene: TRBJ2-5
CDR3 DNA: TGCAGCGTCGACGGGAAAATAGAGACCCAGTACTTC
CDR3 protein: CSVDGKIETQYF

D gene: TRBD1
V gene: TRBV7-3
clone size: .
J gene: TRBJ2-3
CDR3 DNA: TGTGCCAGCAGCTTAGACAGGGGGACGGCAGATACGCAGTATTTT
CDR3 protein: CASSLDRGTADTQYF